This record covers a single T cell receptor (beta chain). Germline V gene sequence: CDR1 MNHEY, CDR2 SVGAGI. The trim removed 5 bases at V and 2 bases at J, leaving 7 bases unmatched. CDR3 length equals 15 residues. The data were obtained in a study of OX40 agonist ivuxolimab in advanced cancers. TCRdb keeps only in-frame clones here, not all; method: immunoSEQ multiplex PCR. This table has some 13,000 clones, 85% to 90% appearing once. The J gene is TRBJ2-7, the V gene TRBV6-5; 9 bases match TRBD1. This sequence was found in an adult with an advanced solid tumor such as melanoma, head and neck, liver or kidney cancer. The material sequenced was CD4+ or CD8+ T cells sorted from blood, taken in a trial of the OX40 agonist ivuxolimab. The CDR3 region is CASSTGTGTTYEQYF. The CDR3, as DNA: TGTGCCAGCAGTACCGGGACAGGGACCACCTACGAGCAGTACTTC.